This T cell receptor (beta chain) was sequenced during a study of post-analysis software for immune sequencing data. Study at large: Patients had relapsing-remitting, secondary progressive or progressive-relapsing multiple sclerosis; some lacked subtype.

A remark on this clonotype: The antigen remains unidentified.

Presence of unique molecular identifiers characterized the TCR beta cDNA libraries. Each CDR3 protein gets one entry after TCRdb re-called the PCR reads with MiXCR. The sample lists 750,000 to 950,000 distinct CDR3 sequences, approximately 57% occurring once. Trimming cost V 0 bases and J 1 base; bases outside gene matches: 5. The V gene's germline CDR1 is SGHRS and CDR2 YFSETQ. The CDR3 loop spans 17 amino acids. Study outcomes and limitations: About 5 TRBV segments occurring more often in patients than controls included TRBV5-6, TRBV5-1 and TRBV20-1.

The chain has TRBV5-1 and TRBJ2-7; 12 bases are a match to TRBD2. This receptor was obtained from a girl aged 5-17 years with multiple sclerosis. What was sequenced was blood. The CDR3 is CASSLGATSGGSYEQYF. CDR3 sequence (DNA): TGCGCCAGCAGCTTGGGGGCGACTAGCGGGGGATCCTACGAGCAGTACTTC.